The clone carrying this TCR beta chain was observed a few times. Its antigen remains unidentified. All of the isolated RNA was reverse transcribed, so expressed TCRB transcripts were sequenced. Assay: immunoSEQ multiplex PCR; the TCRdb copy retains only in-frame clones and omits some. The table lists 400,000 to 500,000 clones, roughly 14% of them singletons. The V gene lost 5 bases and the J gene lost 10 bases, with 9 bases spanning the gap. Germline values: CDR1 SGHTA, CDR2 FQGNSA. The CDR3 spans 11 residues. These data belong to a study of beta chain features in type 1 diabetes. Study-wide points: Compared with healthy donors, patients appeared to share more similar naive, central memory and regulatory TCRB repertoires. Highly expressing activated T cells could be over-counted with a cDNA template. Whether HLA type influences TCRB rearrangement remained unresolved here.

The V call is TRBV7-2, the J call TRBJ2-1; D not certain. The sequence derives from a man aged 25 to 40 in good health. Source material: naive CD4+ T cells from blood. CDR3 DNA sequence: TGTGCCAGCAGCATGGTTCGGGAGCAGTTCTTC. It is translated as CASSMVREQFF.